The subject of this entry is one TCR beta chain. The CDR3 extends over 14 amino acids. CDR1 is MNHEY and CDR2 is SMNVEV in the germline V gene (reference sequence). V was shortened by 4 bases and J by 5 bases, with 14 bases between the two germline ends. The data were obtained in a study of T-cell memory formation after mild COVID-19. MiXCR was run by TCRdb on the 5' RACE reads, yielding one entry per CDR3 protein. Among fewer than 600,000 distinct CDR3 sequences, less than 25% were seen once, and the ten largest hold 8.4%. This sequence joins TRBV27 and TRBJ1-2, with D maybe TRBD1 (6 bases). This receptor was obtained from an adult woman who had mild COVID-19 (a few samples of this study predate the infection). Cell type and time point are not known. Sequencing input: PBMCs or a T cell subset sorted from them (not recorded which). CDR3 sequence (DNA): TGTGCCAGCAGTTACTCCGGGACACCTTATGGCTACACCTTC. Its translation is CASSYSGTPYGYTF.